This T cell receptor beta chain was sequenced in a study of low-dose radiotherapy and immunotherapy resistance in tumors. Turning to the study itself: In Cohort 2, 1 Gy per fraction was delivered every two weeks, for a total of 13 Gy over 26 weeks. Every day for four cycles from cycle 1 day 1, patients took 300 mg of oral aspirin. Intravenous ipilimumab 1 mg/kg every six weeks was given with nivolumab 240 mg every two weeks.

The ends lost 8 bases at V and 3 bases at J; junction bases unmatched: 8. CDR1 is MGHRA, CDR2 YSYEKL, per germline. The CDR3 is 14 amino acids. TRAV and TRBV primers primed cDNA for both TCRalpha and TCRbeta. Both a constant-region primer and a V-primer adapter served to amplify TCRs across around 20 PCR cycles. TCRdb ran MiXCR on the reads and lists one entry per CDR3 protein. The table records 75,000 to 95,000 distinct CDR3 sequences, under 20% of them present only once. This clonotype was found many times. Regarding time point: before trial treatment. In the RACIN dose-escalation trial, donors got nivolumab plus ipilimumab with aspirin, cyclophosphamide and radiotherapy.

Specimen: PBMCs, collected before treatment. The rearrangement uses TRBV4-1 and TRBJ2-3, with 7 bases matching TRBD2. This sequence originates from a male donor with prostate cancer. The CDR3 region has the DNA TGCGCCAGCGCCCTGGGGCGGGAGACAGATACGCAGTATTTT. Residues: CASALGRETDTQYF.